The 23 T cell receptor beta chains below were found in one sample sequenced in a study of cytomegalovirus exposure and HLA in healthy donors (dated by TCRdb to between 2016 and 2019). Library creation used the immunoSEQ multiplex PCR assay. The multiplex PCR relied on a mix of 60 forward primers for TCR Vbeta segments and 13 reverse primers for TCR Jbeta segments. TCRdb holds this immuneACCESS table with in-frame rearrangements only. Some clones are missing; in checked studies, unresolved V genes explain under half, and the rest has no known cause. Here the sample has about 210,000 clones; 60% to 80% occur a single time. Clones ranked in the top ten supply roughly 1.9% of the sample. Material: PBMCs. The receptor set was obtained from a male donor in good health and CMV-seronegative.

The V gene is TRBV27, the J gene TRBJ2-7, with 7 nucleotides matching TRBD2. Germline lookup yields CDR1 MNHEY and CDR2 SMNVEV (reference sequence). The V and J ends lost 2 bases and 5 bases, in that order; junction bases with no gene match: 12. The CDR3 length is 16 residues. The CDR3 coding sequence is TGTGCCAGCAGTTTACCCCTAGGCGGGGGTGACCACGAGCAGTACTTC. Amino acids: CASSLPLGGGDHEQYF.

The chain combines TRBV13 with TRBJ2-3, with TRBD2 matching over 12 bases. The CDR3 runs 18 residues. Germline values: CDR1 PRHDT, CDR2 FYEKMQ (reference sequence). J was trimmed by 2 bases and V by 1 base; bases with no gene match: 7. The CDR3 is CASSLEHGLAGSTDTQYF. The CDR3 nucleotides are TGTGCCAGCAGCTTAGAGCACGGACTAGCGGGATCCACAGATACGCAGTATTTT.

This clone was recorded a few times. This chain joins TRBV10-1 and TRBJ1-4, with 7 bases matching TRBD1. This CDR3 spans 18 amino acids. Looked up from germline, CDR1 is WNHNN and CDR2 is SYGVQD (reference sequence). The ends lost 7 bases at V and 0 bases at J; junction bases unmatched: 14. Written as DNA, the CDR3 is TGCGCCAGCACTTTAATCGGACAGGACCTTGCAACTAATGAAAAACTGTTTTTT. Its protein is CASTLIGQDLATNEKLFF.

The CDR3 nucleotides are TGTGCCAGCAGCTTATTCGGTAGCGGGGGGACCGACTCCTACGAGCAGTACTTC. Its protein product is CASSLFGSGGTDSYEQYF. J is TRBJ2-7 and V is TRBV7-3; TRBD2 matches 10 bases. Unmatched junction bases numbered 10, after V lost 2 bases and J lost 0 bases. Per the germline V gene, CDR1 is SGHTA and CDR2 is FQGTGA. The CDR3 length is 18 residues.

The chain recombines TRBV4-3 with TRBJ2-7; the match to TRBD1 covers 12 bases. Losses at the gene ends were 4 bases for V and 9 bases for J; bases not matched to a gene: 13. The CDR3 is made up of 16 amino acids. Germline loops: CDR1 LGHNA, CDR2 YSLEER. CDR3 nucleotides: TGCGCCAGCAGCCCCCACCCCGGGACAGGGGGCGGCGGGCAGTACTTC. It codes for CASSPHPGTGGGGQYF.

In DNA form, the CDR3 reads TGTGCCAGCAGTTTTGTGGCGGGAGGTTACCGTAGCACAGATACGCAGTATTTT. Protein: CASSFVAGGYRSTDTQYF. The V gene is TRBV28, the J gene TRBJ2-3, with TRBD2 matching 8 bases. Germline trimming cut 3 bases from V and 0 bases from J; bases unmatched to any gene: 11. The germline CDR1 and CDR2 sequences are MDHEN and SYDVKM. The CDR3 length is 18 residues.

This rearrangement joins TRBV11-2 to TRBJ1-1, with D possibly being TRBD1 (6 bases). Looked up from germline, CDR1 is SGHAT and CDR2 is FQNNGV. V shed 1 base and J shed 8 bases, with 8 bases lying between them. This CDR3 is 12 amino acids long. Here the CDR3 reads CASSLVTGEAFF. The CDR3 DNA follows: TGTGCCAGCAGCTTAGTGACAGGAGAAGCTTTCTTT.

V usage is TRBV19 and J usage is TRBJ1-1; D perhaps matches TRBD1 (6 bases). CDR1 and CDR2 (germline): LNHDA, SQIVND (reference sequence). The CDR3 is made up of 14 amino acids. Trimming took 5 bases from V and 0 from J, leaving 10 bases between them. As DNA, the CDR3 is TGTGCCAGTAGTGGTGACAGGATGAACACTGAAGCTTTCTTT. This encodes CASSGDRMNTEAFF.

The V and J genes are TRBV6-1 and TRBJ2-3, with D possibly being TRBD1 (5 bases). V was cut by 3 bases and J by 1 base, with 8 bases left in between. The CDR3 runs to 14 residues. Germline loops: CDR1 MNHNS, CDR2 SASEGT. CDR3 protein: CASSDRVGTDTQYF. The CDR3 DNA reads TGTGCCAGCAGTGACAGGGTTGGCACAGATACGCAGTATTTT.

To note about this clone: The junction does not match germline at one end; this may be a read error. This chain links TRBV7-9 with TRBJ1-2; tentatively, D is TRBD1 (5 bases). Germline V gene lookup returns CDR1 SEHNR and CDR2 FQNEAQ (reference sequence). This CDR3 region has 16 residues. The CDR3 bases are TGTTCCAGCAGCTCCAGCTGGGAGGGGATCCCCTATGGCTACACCTTC. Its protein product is CSSSSSWEGIPYGYTF.

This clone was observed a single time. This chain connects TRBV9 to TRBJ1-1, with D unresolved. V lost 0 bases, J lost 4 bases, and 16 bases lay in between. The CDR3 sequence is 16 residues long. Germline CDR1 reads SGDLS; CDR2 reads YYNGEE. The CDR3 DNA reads TGTGCCAGCAGCGTAGGGTCGGCGGGCCTGGGCACTGAAGCTTTCTTT. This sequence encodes CASSVGSAGLGTEAFF.

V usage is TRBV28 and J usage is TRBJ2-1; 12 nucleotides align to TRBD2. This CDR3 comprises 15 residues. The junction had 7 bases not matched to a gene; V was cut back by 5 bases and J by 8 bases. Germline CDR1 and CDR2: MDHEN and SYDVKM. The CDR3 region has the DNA TGTGCCAGCAGTGGGAGACTAGCGGGAGTCGATGAGCAGTTCTTC. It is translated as CASSGRLAGVDEQFF.

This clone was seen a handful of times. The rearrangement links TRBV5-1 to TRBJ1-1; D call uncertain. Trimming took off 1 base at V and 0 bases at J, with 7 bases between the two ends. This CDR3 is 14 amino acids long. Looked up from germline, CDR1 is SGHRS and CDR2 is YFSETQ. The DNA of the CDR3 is TGCGCCAGCAGCTTGCAGGCAATGAACACTGAAGCTTTCTTT. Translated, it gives CASSLQAMNTEAFF.

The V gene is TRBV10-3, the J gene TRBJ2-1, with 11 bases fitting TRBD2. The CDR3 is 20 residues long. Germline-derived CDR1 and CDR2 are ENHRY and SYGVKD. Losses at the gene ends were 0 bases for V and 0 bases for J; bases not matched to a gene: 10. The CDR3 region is CAISESLGTSGSSSYNEQFF. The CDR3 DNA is TGTGCCATCAGTGAGTCTTTAGGGACTAGCGGATCAAGCTCCTACAATGAGCAGTTCTTC.

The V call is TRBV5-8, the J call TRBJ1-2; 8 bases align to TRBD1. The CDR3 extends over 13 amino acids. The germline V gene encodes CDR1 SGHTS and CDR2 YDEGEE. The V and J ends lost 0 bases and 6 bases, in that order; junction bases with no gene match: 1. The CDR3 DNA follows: TGTGCCAGCAGCTTGGGACAGGGGAATGGCTACACCTTC. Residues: CASSLGQGNGYTF.

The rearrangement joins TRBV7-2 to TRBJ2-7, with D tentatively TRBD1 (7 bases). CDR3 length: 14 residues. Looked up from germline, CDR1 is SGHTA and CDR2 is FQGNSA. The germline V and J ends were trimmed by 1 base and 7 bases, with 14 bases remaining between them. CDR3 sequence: CASSLVIQGGEQYF. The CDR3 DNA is TGTGCCAGCAGCTTAGTAATCCAGGGGGGAGAGCAGTACTTC.

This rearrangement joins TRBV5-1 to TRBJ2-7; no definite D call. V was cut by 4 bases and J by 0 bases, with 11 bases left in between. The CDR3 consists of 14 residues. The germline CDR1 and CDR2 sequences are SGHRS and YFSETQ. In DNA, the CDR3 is TGCGCCAGCAGCCTCCGGGTCAACTCCTACGAGCAGTACTTC. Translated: CASSLRVNSYEQYF.

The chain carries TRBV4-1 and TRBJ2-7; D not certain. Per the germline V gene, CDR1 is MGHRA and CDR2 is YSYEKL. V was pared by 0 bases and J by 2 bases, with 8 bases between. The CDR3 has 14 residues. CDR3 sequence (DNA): TGCGCCAGCAGCCAAGATGGGCTGCCCTACGAGCAGTACTTC. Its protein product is CASSQDGLPYEQYF.

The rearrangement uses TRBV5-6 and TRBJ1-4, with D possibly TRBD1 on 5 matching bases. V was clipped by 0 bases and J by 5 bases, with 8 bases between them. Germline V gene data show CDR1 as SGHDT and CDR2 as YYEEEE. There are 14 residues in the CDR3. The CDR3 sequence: CASSLGQQNEKLFF. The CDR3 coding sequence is TGTGCCAGCAGCTTGGGACAGCAGAATGAAAAACTGTTTTTT.

The CDR3: CASSDPTSPGYEQYF. The CDR3 region has the DNA TGTGCCAGCAGTGACCCGACTAGTCCAGGCTACGAGCAGTACTTC. The J gene is TRBJ2-7, the V gene TRBV25-1; a weak D match, TRBD2 (6 bases). The CDR3 extends over 15 amino acids. The germline V gene encodes CDR1 MGHDK and CDR2 SYGVNS. With 3 bases removed from V and 3 bases from J, the gap between germline ends came to 15 bases.

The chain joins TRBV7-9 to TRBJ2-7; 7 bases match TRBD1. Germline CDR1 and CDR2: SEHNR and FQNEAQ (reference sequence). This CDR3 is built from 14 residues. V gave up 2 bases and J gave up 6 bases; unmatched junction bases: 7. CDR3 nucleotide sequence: TGTGCCAGCAGCTTACGGGACAGCACCGGCGAGCAGTACTTC. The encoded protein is CASSLRDSTGEQYF.

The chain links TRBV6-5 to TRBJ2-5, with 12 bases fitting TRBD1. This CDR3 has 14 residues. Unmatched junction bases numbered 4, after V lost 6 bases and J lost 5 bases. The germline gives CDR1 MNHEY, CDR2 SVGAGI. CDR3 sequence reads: CASRRGQGAETQYF. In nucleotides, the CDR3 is TGTGCCAGCAGGAGGGGACAGGGGGCGGAGACCCAGTACTTC.

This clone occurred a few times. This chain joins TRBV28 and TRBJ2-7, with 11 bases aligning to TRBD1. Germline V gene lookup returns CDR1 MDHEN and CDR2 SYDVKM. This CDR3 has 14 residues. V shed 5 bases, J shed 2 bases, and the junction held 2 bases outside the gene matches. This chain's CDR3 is CASSRDRGAYEQYF. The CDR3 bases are TGTGCCAGCAGTAGGGACAGGGGGGCCTACGAGCAGTACTTC.